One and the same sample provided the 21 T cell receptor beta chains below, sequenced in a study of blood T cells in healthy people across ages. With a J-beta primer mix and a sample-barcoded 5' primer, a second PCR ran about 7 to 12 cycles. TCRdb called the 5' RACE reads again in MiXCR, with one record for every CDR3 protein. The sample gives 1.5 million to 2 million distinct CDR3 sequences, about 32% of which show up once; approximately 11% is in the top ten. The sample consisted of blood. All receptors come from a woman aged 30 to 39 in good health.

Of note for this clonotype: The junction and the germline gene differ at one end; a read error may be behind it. The CDR3 bases are TGTACCAGCAGCCAAGCTCGAGAGACCCAGTACTTC. It yields the protein CTSSQARETQYF. The chain combines TRBV3-1 with TRBJ2-7; no clear D gene. The J call may be in error: the DNA end matches TRBJ2-5 better. This CDR3 is 12 amino acids long. Germline CDR1 LGHDT, CDR2 YNNKEL (reference sequence).

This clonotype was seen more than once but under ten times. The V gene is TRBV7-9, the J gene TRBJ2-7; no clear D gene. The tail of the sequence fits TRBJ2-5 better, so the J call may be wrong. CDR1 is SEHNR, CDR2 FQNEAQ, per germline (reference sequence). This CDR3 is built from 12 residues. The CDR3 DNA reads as TGTGCCAGCAGCTTAGGCATTGAGACCCAGTACTTC. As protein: CASSLGIETQYF.

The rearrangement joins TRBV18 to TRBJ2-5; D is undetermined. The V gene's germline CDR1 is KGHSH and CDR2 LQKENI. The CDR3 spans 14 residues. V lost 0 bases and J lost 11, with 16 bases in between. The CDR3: CASSPPDGWREQYF. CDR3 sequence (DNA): TGTGCCAGCTCACCACCGGACGGCTGGAGAGAGCAGTACTTC.

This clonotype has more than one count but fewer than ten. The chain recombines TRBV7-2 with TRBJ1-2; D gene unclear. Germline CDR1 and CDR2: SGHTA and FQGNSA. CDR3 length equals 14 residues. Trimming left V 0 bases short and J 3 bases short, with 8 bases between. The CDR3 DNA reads TGTGCCAGCAGCTTAGCAAGAGGATACTATGGCTACACCTTC. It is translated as CASSLARGYYGYTF.

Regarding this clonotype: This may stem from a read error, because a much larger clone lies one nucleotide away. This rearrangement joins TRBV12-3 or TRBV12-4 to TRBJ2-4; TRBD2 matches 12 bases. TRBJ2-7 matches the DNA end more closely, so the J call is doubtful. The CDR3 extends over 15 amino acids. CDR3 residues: CAGSPELLAGGEQYF. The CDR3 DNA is TGTGCCGGCAGTCCCGAACTACTAGCGGGGGGCGAGCAGTACTTC.

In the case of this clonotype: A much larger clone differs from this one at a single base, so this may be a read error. Here the CDR3 DNA reads TGCAGTGCTCCCCGGGGAGCGGCTGCTTACAATGAGCAGTTCTTC. This encodes CSAPRGAAAYNEQFF. V usage is TRBV20-1 and J usage is TRBJ2-1; weak D call: TRBD2 (5 bases). Trimming shortened V by 5 bases and J by 4 bases, and 18 bases separated the two germline ends. Germline V gene lookup returns CDR1 DFQATT and CDR2 SNEGSKA (reference sequence). This CDR3 is 15 amino acids long.

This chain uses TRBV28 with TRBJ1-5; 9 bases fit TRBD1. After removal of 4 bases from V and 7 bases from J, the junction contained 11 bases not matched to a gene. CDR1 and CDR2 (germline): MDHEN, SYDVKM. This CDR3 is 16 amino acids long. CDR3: CASSSGQGRGEQPQHF. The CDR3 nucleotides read TGTGCCAGCAGTTCTGGACAGGGGAGAGGAGAACAGCCCCAGCATTTT.

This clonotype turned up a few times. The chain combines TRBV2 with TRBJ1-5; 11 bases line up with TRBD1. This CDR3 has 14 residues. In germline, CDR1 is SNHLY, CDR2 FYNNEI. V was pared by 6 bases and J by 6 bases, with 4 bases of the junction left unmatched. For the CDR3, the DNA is TGTGCCAGCAGGGACAGGGGGCTCGGTCAGCCCCAGCATTTT. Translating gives CASRDRGLGQPQHF.

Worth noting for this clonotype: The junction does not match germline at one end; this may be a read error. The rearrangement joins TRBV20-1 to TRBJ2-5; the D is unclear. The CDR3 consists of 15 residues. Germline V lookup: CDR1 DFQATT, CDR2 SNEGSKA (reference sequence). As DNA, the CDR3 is TGCAGCGCTAAAATTTTAGCTACCCGGTCGGAGACCCAGTACTTC. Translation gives CSAKILATRSETQYF.

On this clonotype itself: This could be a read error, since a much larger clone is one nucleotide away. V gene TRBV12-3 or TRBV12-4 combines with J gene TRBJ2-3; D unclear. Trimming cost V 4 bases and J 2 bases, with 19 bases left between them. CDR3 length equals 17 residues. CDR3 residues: CASSSHNRIAATDTQYF. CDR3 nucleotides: TGTGCCAGCAGTTCCCACAATAGAATAGCAGCCACAGATACGCAGTATTTT.

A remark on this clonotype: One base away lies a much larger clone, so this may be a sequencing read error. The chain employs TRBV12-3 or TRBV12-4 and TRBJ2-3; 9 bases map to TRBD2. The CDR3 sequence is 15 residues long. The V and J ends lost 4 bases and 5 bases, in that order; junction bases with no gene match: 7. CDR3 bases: TGTGCCAGCAGTTGCAGTAGCGGGGGACGAGATACGCAGTATTTT. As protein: CASSCSSGGRDTQYF.

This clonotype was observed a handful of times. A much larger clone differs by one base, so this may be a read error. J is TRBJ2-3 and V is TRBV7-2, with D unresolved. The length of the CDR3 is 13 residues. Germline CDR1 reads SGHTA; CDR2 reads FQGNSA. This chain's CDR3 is CASSLDFTNTQYF. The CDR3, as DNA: TGTGCCAGCAGCTTAGATTTCACAAATACGCAGTATTTT.

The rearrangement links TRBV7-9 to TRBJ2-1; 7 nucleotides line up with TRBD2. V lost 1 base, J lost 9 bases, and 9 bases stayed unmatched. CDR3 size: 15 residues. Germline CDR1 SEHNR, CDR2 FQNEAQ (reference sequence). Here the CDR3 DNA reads TGTGCCAGCAGCTTAGAGGTGGGAGGGCGGCGTGAGCAGTTCTTC. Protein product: CASSLEVGGRREQFF.

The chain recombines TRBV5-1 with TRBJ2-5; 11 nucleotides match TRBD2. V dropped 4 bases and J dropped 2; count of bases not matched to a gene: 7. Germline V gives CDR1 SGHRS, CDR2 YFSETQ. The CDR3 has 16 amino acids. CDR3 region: CASSRIAGGGQETQYF. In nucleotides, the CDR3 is TGCGCCAGCAGCCGTATAGCGGGAGGGGGGCAAGAGACCCAGTACTTC. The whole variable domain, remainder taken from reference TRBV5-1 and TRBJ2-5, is KAGVTQTPRYLIKTRGQQVTLSCSPISGHRSVSWYQQTPGQGLQFLFEYFSETQRNKGNFPGRFSGRQFSNSRSEMNVSTLELGDSALYLCASSRIAGGGQETQYFGPGTRLLVL.

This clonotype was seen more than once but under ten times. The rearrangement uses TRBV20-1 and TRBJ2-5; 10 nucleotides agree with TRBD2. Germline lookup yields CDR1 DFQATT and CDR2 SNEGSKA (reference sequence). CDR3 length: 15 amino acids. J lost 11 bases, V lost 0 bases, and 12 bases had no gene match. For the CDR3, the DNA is TGCAGTGCTAGAGAGTGGCTAGCGGGGGCGGGGGAGCAGTACTTC. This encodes CSAREWLAGAGEQYF.

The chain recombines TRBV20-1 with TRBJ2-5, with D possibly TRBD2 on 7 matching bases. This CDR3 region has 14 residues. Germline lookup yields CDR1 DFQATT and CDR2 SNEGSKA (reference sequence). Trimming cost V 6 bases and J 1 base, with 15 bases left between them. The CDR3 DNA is TGCAGTGCGCCCCTAGGGGGGGCCCAAGAGACCCAGTACTTC. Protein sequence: CSAPLGGAQETQYF.

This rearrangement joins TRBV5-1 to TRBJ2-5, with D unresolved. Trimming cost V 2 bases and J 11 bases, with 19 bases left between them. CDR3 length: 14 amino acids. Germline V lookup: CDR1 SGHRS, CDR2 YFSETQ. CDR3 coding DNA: TGCGCCAGCAGCTTCACAGTCGCCGGCAATGAGCAGTACTTC. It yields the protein CASSFTVAGNEQYF.

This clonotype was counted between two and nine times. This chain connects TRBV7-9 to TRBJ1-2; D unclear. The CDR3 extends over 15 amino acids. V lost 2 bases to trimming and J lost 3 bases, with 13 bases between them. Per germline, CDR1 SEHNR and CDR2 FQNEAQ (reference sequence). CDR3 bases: TGTGCCAGCAGCTTATCCACACGGTTTGACTATGGCTACACCTTC. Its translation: CASSLSTRFDYGYTF. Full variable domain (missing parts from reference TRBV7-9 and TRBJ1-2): DTGVSQNPRHKITKRGQNVTFRCDPISEHNRLYWYRQTLGQGPEFLTYFQNEAQLEKSRLLSDRFSAERPKGSFSTLEIQRTEQGDSAMYLCASSLSTRFDYGYTFGSGTRLTVV.

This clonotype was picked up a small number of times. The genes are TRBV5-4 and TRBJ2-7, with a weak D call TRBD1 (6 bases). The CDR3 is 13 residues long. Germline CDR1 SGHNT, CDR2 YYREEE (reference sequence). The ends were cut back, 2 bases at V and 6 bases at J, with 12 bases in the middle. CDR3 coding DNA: TGTGCCAGCAGCTTCAATCGGGACACCGAGCAGTACTTC. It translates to CASSFNRDTEQYF.

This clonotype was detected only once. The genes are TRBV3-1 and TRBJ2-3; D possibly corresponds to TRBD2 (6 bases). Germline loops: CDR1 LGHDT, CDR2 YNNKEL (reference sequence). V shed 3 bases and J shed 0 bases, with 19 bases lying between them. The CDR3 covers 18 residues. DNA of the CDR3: TGTGCCAGCAGCCAGGAGGGAGGCTGGTTCCCTAGCACAGATACGCAGTATTTT. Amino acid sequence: CASSQEGGWFPSTDTQYF.

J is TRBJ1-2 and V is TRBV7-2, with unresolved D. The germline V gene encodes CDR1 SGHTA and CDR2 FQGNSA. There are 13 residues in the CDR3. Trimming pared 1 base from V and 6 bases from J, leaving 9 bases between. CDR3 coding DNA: TGTGCCAGCAGCTTAGTTCAAACAAATGGCTACACCTTC. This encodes CASSLVQTNGYTF.